This T cell receptor beta chain came from a study of cytomegalovirus exposure and HLA in healthy donors. Study in general: An earlier analysis found roughly 110 million unique TCR beta sequences from 200 million or so T cells.

Overall study findings and caveats: In an earlier analysis, productive rearrangement rates for most beta V segments clustered near 87% or 30%. Associated with cytomegalovirus, according to the listing, were approximately 160 TCR beta chains.

As regards this clone: Its target is unknown.

The CDR3 is 13 amino acids. Germline CDR1 reads MNHNS; CDR2 reads SASEGT. Deletions cut 5 bases from V and 4 bases from J, with 9 bases between. It was with 60 Vbeta and 13 Jbeta primers that the PCR ran. The repertoire was sequenced with immunoSEQ multiplex PCR; TCRdb's copy has only in-frame clones and lacks some. The sample shows around 120,000 clones, 60% to 85% of them seen only once. The sample taken for sequencing was PBMCs. The chain combines TRBV6-1 with TRBJ2-4; D is possibly TRBD1 (6 bases). This clonotype was obtained from a human donor in good health. As DNA, the CDR3 is TGTGCCAGCAGTTCGGGACAAAAAAACATTCAGTACTTC. Amino acid sequence: CASSSGQKNIQYF.